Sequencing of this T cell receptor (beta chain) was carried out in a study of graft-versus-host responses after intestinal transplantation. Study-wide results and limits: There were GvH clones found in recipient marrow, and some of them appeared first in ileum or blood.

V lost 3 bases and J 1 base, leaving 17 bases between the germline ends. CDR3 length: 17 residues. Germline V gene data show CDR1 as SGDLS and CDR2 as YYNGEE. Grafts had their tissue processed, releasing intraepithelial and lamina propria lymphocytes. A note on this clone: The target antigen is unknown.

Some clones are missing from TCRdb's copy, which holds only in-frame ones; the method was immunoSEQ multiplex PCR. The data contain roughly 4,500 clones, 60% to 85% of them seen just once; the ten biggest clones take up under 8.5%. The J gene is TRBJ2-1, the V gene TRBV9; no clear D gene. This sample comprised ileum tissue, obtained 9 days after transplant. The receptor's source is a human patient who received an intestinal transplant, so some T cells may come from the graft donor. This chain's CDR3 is CASSEGWVGESYNEQFF. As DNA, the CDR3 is TGTGCCAGCAGCGAGGGTTGGGTAGGTGAGTCCTACAATGAGCAGTTCTTC. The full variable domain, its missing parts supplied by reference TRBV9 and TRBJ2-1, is DSGVTQTPKHLITATGQRVTLRCSPRSGDLSVYWYQQSLDQGLQFLIQYYNGEERAKGNILERFSAQQFPDLHSELNLSSLELGDSALYFCASSEGWVGESYNEQFFGPGTRLTVL.